This T cell receptor beta chain is from a study of T cells in Graves' hyperthyroidism and ophthalmopathy. Points from the study as a whole: Blood also carried most thyroid clonotypes expanded above 0.001.

Amplification of TCR beta CDR3 regions used RNA as the template. Researchers ran a first-round RT-PCR on the TCR CDR3 using the HTBI primer set. TCRdb re-called the multiplex PCR reads with MiXCR, one entry per CDR3 protein. The sample comprises around 210,000 distinct CDR3 sequences, 17% of which are singletons, and 40% to 65% rests with the top ten. This CDR3 is 15 amino acids long. With 6 bases removed from V and 2 bases from J, the gap between germline ends came to 17 bases. CDR1 is MDHEN and CDR2 is SYDVKM in the germline V gene. The table lists this clonotype with many counts. Its specificity is not known. Newly diagnosed hyperthyroidism, duration under 2 months, in patients aged 18 to 65.

The specimen sequenced was blood. The V gene is TRBV28, the J gene TRBJ2-7; a weak D match, TRBD2 (5 bases). The TCR originated in a woman in her fifties or sixties with Graves' hyperthyroidism. The CDR3 region has the DNA TGTGCCAGCAGGGAGGCCATCGAGCATCCCTACGAGCAGTACTTC. Its protein is CASREAIEHPYEQYF. Variable domain in full (rest from reference TRBV28 and TRBJ2-7): DVKVTQSSRYLVKRTGEKVFLECVQDMDHENMFWYRQDPGLGLRLIYFSYDVKMKEKGDIPEGYSVSREKKERFSLILESASTNQTSMYLCASREAIEHPYEQYFGPGTRLTVT.